A selection of T cell receptor beta chains follows, all from one sample in a study of CD8+ T cells in alopecia areata. Method: immunoSEQ multiplex PCR; TCRdb's copy keeps in-frame clones and lacks some. The sample holds about 120,000 clones, less than 80% seen once. The sample was CD4+ T cells sorted from blood. The receptor set was obtained from a human donor in good health. Each CDR3 is given without its conserved first and last residue. The order of the fields is V gene, CDR3 length, CDR3 protein.

>TRBV13|11
ASSFRGYQPQH
>TRBV7-8|11
ASSYRGSQPQH
>TRBV4-1|15
ASSTHGLAGSTDTQY
>TRBV7-2|11
ASSTGQGYGYT
>TRBV29-1|11
SVETSGGDTQY
>TRBV15|13
ATSRKWGAGTEAF
>TRBV5-4|11
ASSSRGGDTQY
>TRBV7-8|12
ASSPGTVKNIQY
>TRBV4-1|13
ASSQEWPSRTEAF
>TRBV11-2|11
ASSLSNTGELF
>TRBV29-1|10
SVGTAPYEQY
>TRBV2|10
ASTRQTYEQY
>TRBV6-5|12
ASSYSSGGTEAF
>TRBV29-1|12
SVDGRGGTDTQY
>TRBV4-1|12
ASSQGQLNQPQH
>TRBV2|11
ASSERESQPQH
>TRBV5-4|13
ASSHRDRPYNEQF
>TRBV6-5|11
ASSRLGNSPLH
>TRBV11-2|9
ASTLGYGYT
>TRBV29-1|19
SVEVVRRQGVDSLAKNIQY
>TRBV9|12
ASSVEAGSYGYT
>TRBV11-2|13
ASSLGDYSNQPQH
>TRBV4-2|9
ASSQAGEQF
>TRBV30|11
ACRGGRTDTQY
>TRBV2|13
ASIRILDSDYEQY
>TRBV10-2|11
ASSEEGSEKLF
>TRBV29-1|13
SVSGQGASNTEAF
>TRBV5-6|14
ASSSTVYRDTGELF
>TRBV18|13
ASSPPGTGTYEQY
>TRBV4-1|15
ASSPRTFRGPGQPQH
>TRBV21-1|8
ASSRNEQF
>TRBV6-5|12
ASSYGRRNTEAF
>TRBV29-1|11
SDGTVGLDTQY
>TRBV6-5|12
ASRTSSYNSPLH
>TRBV7-3|12
ASSLTPQGETQY
>TRBV7-2|11
ASRGGLQETQY
>TRBV27|11
ASSTRGGETQY
>TRBV30|11
AWRDSYYTEAF
>TRBV29-1|10
SALTDKNIQY
>TRBV11-2|15
ASSLEGRQAMGEKLF
>TRBV5-1|10
ASSGTEETQY
>TRBV29-1|13
SVEDLYLLTTPLH
>TRBV5-1|17
ASALGVGGRPQAKNIQY
>TRBV5-6|14
ASSLGFRGRTDTQY
>TRBV10-2|11
ASSEAGDRVAF
>TRBV5-1|11
ASSLGLNYEQY
>TRBV28|9
ASSTPNEQY